This note documents a single T cell receptor beta chain sequence. Its antigen is unknown. This record belongs to a study of T cells in localized non-small cell lung cancer. Overall study results and limits: Maximal T cell clonality occurred in uninvolved adjacent lung, with tumor ranking below it. Greater T cell density in blood accompanied longer overall survival. Adjacent lung held a median roughly 60 of the top 100 tumor clones.

Germline CDR1 SQVTM, CDR2 ANQGSEA. This CDR3 region has 13 residues. V was trimmed by 4 bases and J by 2 bases, leaving 11 bases between them. TCRdb keeps only in-frame clones here, not all; method: immunoSEQ multiplex PCR. The sample records 1,800 or so clones, around a third being singletons. The starting material was lung tumor tissue, obtained before any cancer treatment. The chain joins TRBV29-1 to TRBJ1-2; D is possibly TRBD1 (6 bases). The receptor's source is a female donor aged 60 or older with stage I lung adenocarcinoma. CDR3 sequence reads: CSVGRDTNYGYTF. CDR3 bases: TGCAGCGTTGGGAGGGACACCAACTATGGCTACACCTTC.